This T cell receptor (beta chain) was obtained from a study of tissue T cells after allogeneic stem cell transplantation. The time point here: mouse harvest day 7 after allogeneic transplant. Tail vein injection delivered 10^7 T-cell-depleted bone marrow cells and 10^6 splenic CD5+ T cells. B6 (H2b) cells into BALB/c (H2d) mice; tissues taken at day 7 or 14. This clone turned up a few times. Genes and germline are mouse. Read data end 1 residue before the CDR3 end; the end is taken from the germline J gene. The repertoire was sequenced with immunoSEQ multiplex PCR; TCRdb's copy has only in-frame clones and lacks some. This table has around 7,000 clones, about 48% appearing once. The CDR3 totals 14 residues. V was trimmed by 0 bases and J by 0 bases, leaving 3 bases between them. Germline V gene lookup returns CDR1 LGHNA and CDR2 YNLKQL (reference sequence).

Material: lymph node tissue. This TCR came from a female BALB/c mouse given C57BL/6 T cells with graft-versus-host disease after an allogeneic hematopoietic cell transplant. This chain uses TRBV5 with TRBJ1-5; D is unclear. CDR3 loop: CASSQDDNNQAPLF. CDR3 DNA, as far as it was read: TGTGCCAGCAGCCAAGATGATAACAACCAGGCTCCGCTT.